This T cell receptor beta chain came from a study of cytomegalovirus exposure and HLA in healthy donors. Study results and caveats: Previously analyzed data showed that most TCR beta V segments were productive at a frequency of about 90% or about 30%. Reports state that TCR beta sequences accurately predicted most subjects' HLA-A and HLA-B alleles.

For this clone: Its antigen is as yet unknown.

The PCR ran on 60 Vbeta and 13 Jbeta primers. The table came from immunoSEQ multiplex PCR; TCRdb's copy has only in-frame clones and leaves some out. The sample has about 130,000 clones; about two thirds are singletons. The sequencing sample was made of PBMCs. This TCR was sampled from a woman aged 55-70 years in good health and CMV-seropositive.

CDR3 amino acids: CASSKGPRGTEAFF. The CDR3, as DNA: TGTGCCAGCAGTAAGGGTCCTAGGGGGACTGAAGCTTTCTTT. This chain connects TRBV21-1 to TRBJ1-1; TRBD1, the table's D call, lacks a check against the DNA. TRBV21-1 is a known pseudogene. The length of the CDR3 is 14 residues.